This T cell receptor beta chain was identified during a study of OX40 agonist ivuxolimab in advanced cancers. Data came from immunoSEQ multiplex PCR; TCRdb stores just in-frame clones and leaves some out. The data contain about 77,000 clones, 80% to 90% of them singletons. Germline-derived CDR1 and CDR2 are SGHNT and YYREEE (reference sequence). The V gene lost 0 bases and the J gene lost 2 bases, with 14 bases spanning the gap. The CDR3 totals 17 residues. This receptor was identified in an adult with an advanced solid tumor such as melanoma, head and neck, liver or kidney cancer. The genes are TRBV5-4 and TRBJ1-4; D is possibly TRBD1 (5 bases). The source material was CD4+ or CD8+ T cells sorted from blood, sampled in a trial of the OX40 agonist ivuxolimab. CDR3 loop: CASSLGGSSGTNEKLFF. CDR3 coding DNA: TGTGCCAGCAGCTTGGGGGGCTCTTCTGGGACTAATGAAAAACTGTTTTTT.